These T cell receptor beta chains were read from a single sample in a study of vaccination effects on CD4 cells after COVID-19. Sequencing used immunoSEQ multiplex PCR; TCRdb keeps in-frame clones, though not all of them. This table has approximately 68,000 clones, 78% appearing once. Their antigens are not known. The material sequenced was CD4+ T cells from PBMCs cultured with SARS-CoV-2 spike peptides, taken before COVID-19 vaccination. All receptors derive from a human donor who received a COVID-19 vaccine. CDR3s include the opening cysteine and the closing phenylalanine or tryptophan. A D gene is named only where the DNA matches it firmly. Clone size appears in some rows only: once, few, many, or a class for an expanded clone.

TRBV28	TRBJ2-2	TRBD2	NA	CASSQTRTSGLRGELFF	TGTGCCAGCAGTCAAACCCGGACTAGCGGTCTAAGGGGGGAGCTGTTTTTT
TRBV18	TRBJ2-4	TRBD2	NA	CASSPPGRVAKNIQYF	TGTGCCAGCTCACCACCCGGGAGGGTAGCCAAAAACATTCAGTACTTC
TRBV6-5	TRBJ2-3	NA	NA	CASSSLGTNTDTQYF	TGTGCCAGCAGTTCCCTCGGGACGAACACAGATACGCAGTATTTT
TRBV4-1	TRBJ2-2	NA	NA	CASSQEGKGGGELFF	TGCGCCAGCAGCCAAGAAGGCAAGGGGGGCGGGGAGCTGTTTTTT
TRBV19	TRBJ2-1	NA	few	CASSIFRDWNYNEQFF	TGTGCCAGTAGTATCTTCCGGGACTGGAACTACAATGAGCAGTTCTTC
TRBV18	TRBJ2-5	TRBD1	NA	CASSLRQGQETQYF	TGTGCCAGCTCACTGAGACAGGGACAAGAGACCCAGTACTTC
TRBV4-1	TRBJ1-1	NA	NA	CASSRAGQNTEAFF	TGCGCCAGCAGCCGGGCAGGCCAGAACACTGAAGCTTTCTTT
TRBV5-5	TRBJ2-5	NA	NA	CASSRGLGETQYF	TGTGCCAGCAGCCGGGGGCTGGGGGAGACCCAGTACTTC
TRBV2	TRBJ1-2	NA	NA	CASRADGGMNYGYTF	TGTGCCAGCAGAGCTGATGGGGGGATGAACTATGGCTACACCTTC
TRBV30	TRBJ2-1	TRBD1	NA	CAWGTGPITNEQFF	TGTGCCTGGGGGACAGGGCCTATTACGAATGAGCAGTTCTTC
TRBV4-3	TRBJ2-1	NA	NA	CASSQGAGTNNNEQFF	TGCGCCAGCAGCCAAGGGGCCGGGACAAATAACAATGAGCAGTTCTTC
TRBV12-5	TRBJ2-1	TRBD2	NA	CASGLVVGGEDNEQFF	TGTGCTAGTGGTTTGGTAGTGGGAGGGGAAGACAATGAGCAGTTCTTC
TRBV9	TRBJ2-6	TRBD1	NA	CASSARQGEAGANVLTF	TGTGCCAGCAGCGCCAGACAGGGGGAGGCTGGGGCCAACGTCCTGACTTTC
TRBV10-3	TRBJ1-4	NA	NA	CAISESSRGALEKLFF	TGTGCCATCAGTGAGTCTTCCCGCGGGGCCCTTGAAAAACTGTTTTTT
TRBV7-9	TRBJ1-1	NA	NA	CASSLAGPLEAFF	TGTGCCAGCAGCTTAGCTGGCCCGCTTGAAGCTTTCTTT
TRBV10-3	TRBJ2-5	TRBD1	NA	CAISEQGAETQYF	TGTGCCATCAGCGAACAGGGGGCCGAGACCCAGTACTTC
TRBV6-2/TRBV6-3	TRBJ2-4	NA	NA	CASSPGRQYLAKNIQYF	TGTGCCAGCAGTCCCGGCCGACAGTATTTAGCCAAAAACATTCAGTACTTC
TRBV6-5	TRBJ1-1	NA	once	CASSLRPAAVTEAFF	TGTGCCAGCAGCTTACGCCCGGCAGCGGTGACTGAAGCTTTCTTT
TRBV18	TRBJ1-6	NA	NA	CASSPEGFGSPLHF	TGTGCCAGCTCACCAGAGGGATTCGGCTCACCCCTCCACTTT
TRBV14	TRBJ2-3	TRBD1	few	CASSRDRAIDTQYF	TGTGCCAGCAGCCGGGACAGGGCAATCGATACGCAGTATTTT
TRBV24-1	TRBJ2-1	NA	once	CATSREAASYNEQFF	TGTGCCACCAGTCGTGAGGCAGCTTCCTACAATGAGCAGTTCTTC
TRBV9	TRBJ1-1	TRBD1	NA	CASSVATGGVTEAFF	TGTGCCAGCAGCGTAGCTACAGGGGGCGTTACTGAAGCTTTCTTT
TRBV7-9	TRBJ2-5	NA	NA	CASSPITGRQETQYF	TGTGCCAGCAGCCCGATCACAGGGCGCCAAGAGACCCAGTACTTC
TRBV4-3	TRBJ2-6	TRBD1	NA	CASSRGQGAGTGANVLTF	TGCGCCAGCAGCCGTGGACAGGGGGCAGGGACTGGGGCCAACGTCCTGACTTTC
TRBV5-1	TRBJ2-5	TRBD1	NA	CASSPGQVQETQYF	TGCGCCAGCAGCCCGGGACAGGTACAAGAGACCCAGTACTTC
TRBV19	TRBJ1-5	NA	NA	CASRRGSVQPQHF	TGTGCCAGTAGAAGGGGTTCGGTTCAGCCCCAGCATTTT
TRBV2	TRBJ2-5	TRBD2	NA	CASSRRGGETQYF	TGTGCCAGCTCAAGGCGGGGGGGGGAGACCCAGTACTTC
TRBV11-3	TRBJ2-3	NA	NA	CASSLALGDTQYF	TGTGCCAGCAGCTTAGCTCTGGGGGATACGCAGTATTTT
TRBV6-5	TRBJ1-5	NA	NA	CASRDSNQPQHF	TGTGCCAGCAGGGACAGCAATCAGCCCCAGCATTTT
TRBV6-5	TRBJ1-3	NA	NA	CASESAGSGNTIYF	TGTGCCTCCGAGTCGGCAGGCAGTGGAAACACCATATATTTT
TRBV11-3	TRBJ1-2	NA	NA	CASSAQEDRLSNYGYTF	TGTGCCAGCAGCGCTCAAGAGGACAGACTCTCTAACTATGGCTACACCTTC
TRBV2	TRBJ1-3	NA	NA	CASRGRIGDIGNTIYF	TGTGCCAGCAGAGGGAGGATAGGGGATATCGGAAACACCATATATTTT
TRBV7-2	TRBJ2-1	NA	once	CASSLEGWGQGFF	TGTGCCAGCAGCTTAGAGGGTTGGGGCCAGGGTTTCTTC
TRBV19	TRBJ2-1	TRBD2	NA	CASSTSGGGDNEQFF	TGTGCCAGTAGTACTAGCGGGGGGGGTGACAATGAGCAGTTCTTC
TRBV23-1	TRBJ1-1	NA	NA	CASSQSVRTEAFF	TGCGCCAGCAGTCAATCTGTACGCACTGAAGCTTTCTTT
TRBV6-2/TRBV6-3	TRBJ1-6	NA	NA	CASSYGTGSPLHF	TGTGCCAGCAGTTACGGGACCGGGTCACCCCTCCACTTT
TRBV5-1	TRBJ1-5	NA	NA	CASREGGGSNQPQHF	TGCGCCAGCCGAGAAGGGGGAGGAAGCAATCAGCCCCAGCATTTT
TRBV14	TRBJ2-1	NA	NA	CASSQDPSLSDHSEQFF	TGTGCCAGCAGCCAAGATCCCTCCCTTTCCGATCATAGTGAGCAGTTCTTC
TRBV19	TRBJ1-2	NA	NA	CASSMAGVPGPGYTF	TGTGCCAGTAGTATGGCCGGGGTACCGGGGCCCGGCTACACCTTC
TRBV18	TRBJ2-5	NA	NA	CASSSQETQYF	TGTGCCAGCTCGTCCCAAGAGACCCAGTACTTC
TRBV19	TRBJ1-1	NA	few	CASGAINTEAFF	TGTGCCAGTGGGGCAATCAACACTGAAGCTTTCTTT
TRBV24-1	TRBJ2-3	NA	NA	CATTGRGTDTQYF	TGTGCCACCACCGGAAGGGGCACAGATACGCAGTATTTT
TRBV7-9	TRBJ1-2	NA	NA	CASSLALNSLSNYGYTF	TGTGCCAGCAGCTTAGCCCTAAACAGCTTATCTAACTATGGCTACACCTTC
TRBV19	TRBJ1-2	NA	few	CASSIPGSNYGYTF	TGTGCCAGTAGTATTCCAGGGTCTAACTATGGCTACACCTTC
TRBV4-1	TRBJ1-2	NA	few	CASSQELNYGYTF	TGCGCCAGCAGCCAAGAGTTAAACTATGGCTACACCTTC
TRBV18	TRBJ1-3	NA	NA	CASSPGIGGNTIYF	TGTGCCAGCTCACCAGGGATCGGGGGAAACACCATATATTTT
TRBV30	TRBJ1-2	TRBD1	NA	CAWRDVTGIWDGYTF	TGTGCCTGGAGGGACGTGACAGGGATATGGGATGGCTACACCTTC
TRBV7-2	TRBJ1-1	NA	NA	CASSSQGLNTEAFF	TGTGCCAGCAGCTCACAGGGATTGAACACTGAAGCTTTCTTT
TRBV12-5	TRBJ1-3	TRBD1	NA	CASGSHLATGSGNTIYF	TGTGCTAGTGGTTCCCACCTGGCGACAGGGTCTGGAAACACCATATATTTT
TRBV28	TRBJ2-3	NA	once	CASSLRGINTDTQYF	TGTGCCAGCAGTTTAAGGGGGATAAACACAGATACGCAGTATTTT
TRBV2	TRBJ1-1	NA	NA	CASSWTAINTEAFF	TGTGCCAGCAGTTGGACAGCCATCAACACTGAAGCTTTCTTT
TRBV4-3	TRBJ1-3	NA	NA	CASSQDFARVSGNTIYF	TGCGCCAGCAGCCAAGATTTTGCACGGGTCTCTGGAAACACCATATATTTT
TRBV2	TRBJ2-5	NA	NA	CASSQQGETQYF	TGTGCCAGCAGCCAGCAGGGGGAGACCCAGTACTTC
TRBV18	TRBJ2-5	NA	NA	CASSQGLRETQYF	TGTGCCAGCTCACAGGGACTTCGGGAGACCCAGTACTTC
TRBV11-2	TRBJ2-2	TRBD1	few	CASSLDLYVTGVTGELFF	TGTGCCAGCAGCTTAGATCTGTATGTGACAGGGGTCACCGGGGAGCTGTTTTTT
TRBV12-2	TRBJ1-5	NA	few	CASRSVRQGKGISNQPQHF	TGTGCAAGTCGCTCCGTAAGACAGGGTAAGGGAATTAGCAATCAGCCCCAGCATTTT
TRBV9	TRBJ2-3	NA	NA	CASSTHGGQTSTDTQYF	TGTGCCAGCAGCACCCACGGGGGTCAGACTAGCACAGATACGCAGTATTTT
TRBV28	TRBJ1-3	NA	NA	CAISATDSGNTIYF	TGTGCCATATCTGCGACGGACTCTGGAAACACCATATATTTT
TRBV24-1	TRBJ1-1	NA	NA	CATRVTQNTEAFF	TGTGCCACCCGGGTCACACAGAACACTGAAGCTTTCTTT